This T cell receptor (beta chain) derives from a study of blood T cell repertoires in COVID-19. In the study overall: COVID-19 samples collected from the United States, Italy and Spain covered acute and convalescent phases.

CDR1 is LNHNV and CDR2 is YYDKDF in the germline V gene (reference sequence). The CDR3 has 14 residues. The V end was cut by 1 base, the J end by 4 bases, with 8 bases between. Here immunoSEQ multiplex PCR was the method, and the copy in TCRdb shows in-frame clones only, minus some. The table includes over 200,000 clones, more than 70% detected once. The rearrangement links TRBV15 to TRBJ1-5; D is possibly TRBD1 (5 bases). The sequencing input was PBMCs or T cells enriched from blood (not recorded which). This receptor was identified in a woman in her 40s with acute COVID-19. CDR3 protein: CATSRASGNQPQHF. CDR3 nucleotide sequence: TGTGCCACCAGCAGAGCGTCAGGGAATCAGCCCCAGCATTTT. The full variable domain, with the rest looked up from reference TRBV15 and TRBJ1-5, is DAMVIQNPRYQVTQFGKPVTLSCSQTLNHNVMYWYQQKSSQAPKLLFHYYDKDFNNEADTPDNFQSRRPNTSFCFLDIRSPGLGDTAMYLCATSRASGNQPQHFGDGTRLSIL.